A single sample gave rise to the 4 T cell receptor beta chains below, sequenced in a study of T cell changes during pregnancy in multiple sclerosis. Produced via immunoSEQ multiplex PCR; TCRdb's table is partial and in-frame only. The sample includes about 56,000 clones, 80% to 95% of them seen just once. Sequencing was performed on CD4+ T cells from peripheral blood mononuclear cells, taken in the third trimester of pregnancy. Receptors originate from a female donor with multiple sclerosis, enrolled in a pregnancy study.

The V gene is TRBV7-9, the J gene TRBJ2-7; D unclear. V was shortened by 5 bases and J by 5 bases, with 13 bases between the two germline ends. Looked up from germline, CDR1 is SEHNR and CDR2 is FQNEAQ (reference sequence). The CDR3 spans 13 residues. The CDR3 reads CASSQRRSNEQYF. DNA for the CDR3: TGTGCCAGCAGCCAGCGACGGTCTAACGAGCAGTACTTC.

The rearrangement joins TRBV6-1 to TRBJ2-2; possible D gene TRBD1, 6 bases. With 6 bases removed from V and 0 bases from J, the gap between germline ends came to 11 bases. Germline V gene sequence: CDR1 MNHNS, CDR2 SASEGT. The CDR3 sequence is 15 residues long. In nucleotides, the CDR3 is TGTGCCAGCAGGGCTGGACAGACGAACACCGGGGAGCTGTTTTTT. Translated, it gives CASRAGQTNTGELFF.

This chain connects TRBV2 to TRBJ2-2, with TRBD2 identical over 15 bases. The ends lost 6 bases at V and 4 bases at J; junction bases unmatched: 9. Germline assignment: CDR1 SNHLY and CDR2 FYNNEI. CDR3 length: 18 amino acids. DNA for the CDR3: TGTGCCAGCAGCCGGGGGACTAGCGGGGGGCCGGGCACCGGGGAGCTGTTTTTT. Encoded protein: CASSRGTSGGPGTGELFF.

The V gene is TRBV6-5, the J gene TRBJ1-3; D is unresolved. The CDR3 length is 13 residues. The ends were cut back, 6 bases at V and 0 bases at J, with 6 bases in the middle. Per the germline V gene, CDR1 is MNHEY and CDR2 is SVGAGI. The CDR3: CASRRVSGNTIYF. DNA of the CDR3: TGTGCCAGCAGACGGGTCTCTGGAAACACCATATATTTT.